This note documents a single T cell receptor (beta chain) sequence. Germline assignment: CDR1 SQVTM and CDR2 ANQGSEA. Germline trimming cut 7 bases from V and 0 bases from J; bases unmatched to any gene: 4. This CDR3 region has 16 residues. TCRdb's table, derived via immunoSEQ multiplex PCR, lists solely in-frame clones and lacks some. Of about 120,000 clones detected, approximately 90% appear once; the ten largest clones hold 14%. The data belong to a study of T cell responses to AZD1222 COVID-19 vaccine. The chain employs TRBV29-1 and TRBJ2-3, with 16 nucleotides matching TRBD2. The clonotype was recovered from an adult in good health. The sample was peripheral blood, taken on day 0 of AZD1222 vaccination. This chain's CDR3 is CSAGLAGGSSTDTQYF. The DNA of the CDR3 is TGCAGCGCGGGACTAGCGGGGGGGTCTAGCACAGATACGCAGTATTTT.